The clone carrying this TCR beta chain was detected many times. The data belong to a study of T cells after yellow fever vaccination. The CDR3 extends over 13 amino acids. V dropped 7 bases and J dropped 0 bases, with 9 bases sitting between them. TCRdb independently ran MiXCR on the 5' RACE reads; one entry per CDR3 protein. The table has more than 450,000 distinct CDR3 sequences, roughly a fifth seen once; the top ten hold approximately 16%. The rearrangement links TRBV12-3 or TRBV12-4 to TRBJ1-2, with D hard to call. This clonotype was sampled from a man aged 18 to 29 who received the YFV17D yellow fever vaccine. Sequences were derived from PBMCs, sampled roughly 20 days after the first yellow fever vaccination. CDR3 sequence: CASTFRPNYGYTF. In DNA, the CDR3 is TGTGCCAGCACCTTTCGGCCTAACTATGGCTACACCTTC.